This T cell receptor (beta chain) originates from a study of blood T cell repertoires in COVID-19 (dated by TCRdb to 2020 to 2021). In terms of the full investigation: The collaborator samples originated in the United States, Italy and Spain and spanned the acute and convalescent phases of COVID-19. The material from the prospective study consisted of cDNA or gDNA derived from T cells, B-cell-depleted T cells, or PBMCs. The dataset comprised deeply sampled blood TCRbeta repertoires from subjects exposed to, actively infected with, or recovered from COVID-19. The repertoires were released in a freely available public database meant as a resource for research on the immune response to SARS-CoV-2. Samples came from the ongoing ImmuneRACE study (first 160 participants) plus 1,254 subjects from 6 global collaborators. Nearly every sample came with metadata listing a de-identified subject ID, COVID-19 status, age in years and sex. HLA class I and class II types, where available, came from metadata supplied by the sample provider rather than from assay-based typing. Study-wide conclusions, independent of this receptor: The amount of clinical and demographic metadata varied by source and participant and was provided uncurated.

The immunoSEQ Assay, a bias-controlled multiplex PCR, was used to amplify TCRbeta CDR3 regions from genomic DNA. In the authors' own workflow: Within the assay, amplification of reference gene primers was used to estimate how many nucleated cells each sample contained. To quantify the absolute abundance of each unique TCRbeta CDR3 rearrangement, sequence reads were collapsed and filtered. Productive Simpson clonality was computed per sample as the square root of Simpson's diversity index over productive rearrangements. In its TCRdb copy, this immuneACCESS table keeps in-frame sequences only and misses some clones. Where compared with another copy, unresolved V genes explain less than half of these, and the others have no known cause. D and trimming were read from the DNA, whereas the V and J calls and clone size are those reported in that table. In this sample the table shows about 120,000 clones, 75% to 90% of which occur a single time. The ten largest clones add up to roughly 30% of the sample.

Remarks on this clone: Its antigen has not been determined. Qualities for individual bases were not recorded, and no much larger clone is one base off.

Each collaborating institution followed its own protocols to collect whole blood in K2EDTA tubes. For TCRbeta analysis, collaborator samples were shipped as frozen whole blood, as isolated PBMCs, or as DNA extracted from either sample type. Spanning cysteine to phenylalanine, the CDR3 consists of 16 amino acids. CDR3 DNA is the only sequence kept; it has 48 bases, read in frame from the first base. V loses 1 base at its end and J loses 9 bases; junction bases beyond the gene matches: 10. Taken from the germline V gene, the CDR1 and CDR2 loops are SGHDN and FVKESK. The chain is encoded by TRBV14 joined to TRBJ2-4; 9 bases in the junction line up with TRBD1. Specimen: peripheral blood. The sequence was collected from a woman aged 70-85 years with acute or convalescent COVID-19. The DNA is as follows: TGTGCCAGCAGCCAAGTGTGGGCGACAGGGGGTGGCATTCAGTACTTC. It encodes CASSQVWATGGGIQYF.